The next 25 T cell receptor beta chains were all read from a single sample in a study of preoperative IRX-2 immunotherapy in early breast cancer. This sample's treatment: preoperative locoregional IRX-2 cytokine immunotherapy. Profiling relied on immunoSEQ multiplex PCR, and the TCRdb table lists in-frame clones only, not all of them. The sample gives 43,000 or so clones, roughly 95% of which show up once; 1.6% is in the top ten. The sample consisted of tumor tissue, taken after IRX-2 immunotherapy. Receptors were obtained from a human donor with breast cancer.

This chain uses TRBV5-4 with TRBJ1-2; no clear D gene. Germline CDR1 reads SGHNT; CDR2 reads YYREEE (reference sequence). The CDR3 consists of 15 residues. Trimming removed 0 bases at V and 1 base at J, with 10 bases between. The CDR3, as DNA: TGTGCCAGCAGCTTGGATTCCAGGATTAACTATGGCTACACCTTC. Protein sequence: CASSLDSRINYGYTF.

V is TRBV9 and J is TRBJ1-4; D is undetermined. Germline V CDR1 and CDR2: SGDLS, YYNGEE. The CDR3 has 15 amino acids. V was cut by 4 bases and J by 3 bases, with 13 bases left in between. The CDR3 loop reads CASSPDLRANEKLFF. Here the CDR3 DNA reads TGTGCCAGCAGCCCGGACTTAAGGGCTAATGAAAAACTGTTTTTT.

The rearrangement joins TRBV7-2 to TRBJ2-1; the D is unclear. The V and J ends lost 1 base and 5 bases respectively, with 12 bases between them. CDR3 length: 15 residues. Germline V gene lookup returns CDR1 SGHTA and CDR2 FQGNSA. This chain's CDR3 is CASSLEVWQHNEQFF. The CDR3 coding sequence is TGTGCCAGCAGCTTAGAGGTCTGGCAGCACAATGAGCAGTTCTTC.

The V call is TRBV5-1, the J call TRBJ2-5; D possibly corresponds to TRBD2 (6 bases). Trimming cost V 2 bases and J 4 bases, with 15 bases left between them. This CDR3 is 15 amino acids long. Germline V gene sequence: CDR1 SGHRS, CDR2 YFSETQ. The CDR3 protein is CASSFLSQGGETQYF. Here the CDR3 DNA reads TGCGCCAGCAGCTTTCTCAGTCAGGGAGGAGAGACCCAGTACTTC.

The gene calls are TRBV28 and TRBJ2-2; D is possibly TRBD2 (6 bases). CDR1 and CDR2 from the germline V gene are MDHEN and SYDVKM. Between the trimmed V and J ends, which lost 5 bases and 3 bases, there was a span of 13 bases. CDR3 length equals 15 residues. The CDR3 region is CASSTSREDTGELFF. For the CDR3, the DNA is TGTGCCAGCAGTACAAGCAGGGAGGACACCGGGGAGCTGTTTTTT.

The chain couples TRBV19 to TRBJ2-2, with TRBD2 as a possible D gene (6 bases). Trimming took off 9 bases at V and 6 bases at J, with 20 bases between the two ends. Per germline, CDR1 LNHDA and CDR2 SQIVND (reference sequence). CDR3 size: 15 residues. The CDR3 bases are TGTGCCAGCGTTGGGTGGGGGGAAAAGTCCGGGGAGCTGTTTTTT. It codes for CASVGWGEKSGELFF.

The CDR3 coding sequence is TGCGCCAGCAGCTTGACTTTTCCGTCGGAAAAACTGTTTTTT. Amino acid sequence: CASSLTFPSEKLFF. The V call is TRBV5-1, the J call TRBJ1-4; D is undetermined. Germline V gene lookup returns CDR1 SGHRS and CDR2 YFSETQ. The CDR3 sequence is 14 residues long. V was clipped by 1 base and J by 8 bases, with 12 bases between them.

This clone was seen just once. The chain has TRBV15 and TRBJ1-5; unclear D gene. The V gene's germline CDR1 is LNHNV and CDR2 YYDKDF (reference sequence). This CDR3 is 14 amino acids long. The V end was cut by 2 bases, the J end by 0 bases, with 5 bases between. The CDR3 is CATSRLSSNQPQHF. Written as DNA, the CDR3 is TGTGCCACCAGCAGACTGAGTAGCAATCAGCCCCAGCATTTT.

This chain joins TRBV27 and TRBJ1-2; 8 bases map to TRBD1. Per the germline V gene, CDR1 is MNHEY and CDR2 is SMNVEV (reference sequence). Trimming cost V 4 bases and J 4 bases; bases outside gene matches: 14. This CDR3 comprises 17 residues. In nucleotides, the CDR3 is TGTGCCAGCAGTTCCTACAACGCCCCAGGGGGCGCCTATGGCTACACCTTC. Amino acid sequence: CASSSYNAPGGAYGYTF.

The chain joins TRBV2 to TRBJ1-4; D ambiguous. This CDR3 spans 13 amino acids. Germline V lookup: CDR1 SNHLY, CDR2 FYNNEI. Trimming stripped 7 bases from V and 0 bases from J, with 6 bases between. CDR3 region: CASKGATNEKLFF. In DNA, the CDR3 is TGTGCCAGCAAGGGCGCAACTAATGAAAAACTGTTTTTT. Full variable domain (missing parts from reference TRBV2 and TRBJ1-4): EPEVTQTPSHQVTQMGQEVILRCVPISNHLYFYWYRQILGQKVEFLVSFYNNEISEKSEIFDDQFSVERPDGSNFTLKIRSTKLEDSAMYFCASKGATNEKLFFGSGTQLSVL.

The rearrangement links TRBV7-9 to TRBJ2-1; maybe TRBD2 (5 bases). V was shortened by 10 bases and J by 9 bases, with 25 bases between the two germline ends. CDR3 length: 15 amino acids. The germline V gene encodes CDR1 SEHNR and CDR2 FQNEAQ (reference sequence). Written as DNA, the CDR3 is TGTGCCACCCCCCCCGGACTGTCAATGTGGGGTGAGCAGTTCTTC. It encodes CATPPGLSMWGEQFF.

This clone appeared a few times. The chain has TRBV6-5 and TRBJ2-7, with 8 bases matching TRBD1. V lost 6 bases, J lost 5 bases, and 9 bases stayed unmatched. This CDR3 spans 14 amino acids. CDR1 and CDR2 from the germline V gene are MNHEY and SVGAGI. CDR3 sequence: CASRRTGTPNEQYF. CDR3 DNA sequence: TGTGCCAGCAGACGGACAGGGACCCCTAACGAGCAGTACTTC.

This clone was observed once. This chain links TRBV30 with TRBJ2-7, with D perhaps TRBD2 (5 bases). This CDR3 contains 13 residues. Trimming pared 1 base from V and 5 bases from J, leaving 12 bases between. Germline V gene sequence: CDR1 GTSNPN, CDR2 SVGIG (reference sequence). The CDR3 reads CAWSASGFDEQYF. The CDR3, as DNA: TGTGCCTGGAGTGCCTCGGGGTTCGACGAGCAGTACTTC.

V gene TRBV14 combines with J gene TRBJ2-7, with D possibly being TRBD2 (5 bases). Trimming removed 4 bases from V and 2 bases from J, with 6 bases in between. This CDR3 comprises 12 residues. Germline V gene data show CDR1 as SGHDN and CDR2 as FVKESK. The CDR3 protein is CASSRTAYEQYF. CDR3 DNA sequence: TGTGCCAGCAGCCGGACTGCCTACGAGCAGTACTTC.

The rearrangement joins TRBV6-1 to TRBJ2-3; D remains ambiguous. The germline CDR1 and CDR2 sequences are MNHNS and SASEGT. This CDR3 is built from 12 residues. Trimming removed 6 bases at V and 9 bases at J, with 13 bases between. The CDR3 reads CASSEQGWTQYF. In DNA form, the CDR3 reads TGTGCCAGCAGCGAACAAGGGTGGACGCAGTATTTT.

V gene TRBV5-1 combines with J gene TRBJ2-7; 12 positions agree with TRBD2. Germline V CDR1 and CDR2: SGHRS, YFSETQ. Germline trimming cut 3 bases from V and 4 bases from J; bases unmatched to any gene: 5. The CDR3 consists of 15 residues. As DNA, the CDR3 is TGCGCCAGCAGCTCCCTCGGACTAGCGGGGTACGAGCAGTACTTC. It is translated as CASSSLGLAGYEQYF.

Points on this clone: At one end, the junction sequence differs from germline, possibly due to a read error. V and J are TRBV19 and TRBJ1-1; D is perhaps TRBD1 (5 bases). CDR1 and CDR2 from the germline V gene are LNHDA and SQIVND (reference sequence). The CDR3 extends over 14 amino acids. Here the CDR3 DNA reads TGTGCCAGTAGCATGGGGGGGTTGAAGACTGAAGCTTTCTTT. Protein: CASSMGGLKTEAFF.

The rearrangement uses TRBV9 and TRBJ1-1; 12 positions agree with TRBD1. The trim removed 4 bases at V and 4 bases at J, leaving 5 bases unmatched. Germline V gene data show CDR1 as SGDLS and CDR2 as YYNGEE. The CDR3 extends over 15 amino acids. CDR3 sequence: CASSMGQGAPTEAFF. The CDR3 region has the DNA TGTGCCAGCAGCATGGGACAGGGGGCGCCCACTGAAGCTTTCTTT.

The chain combines TRBV28 with TRBJ2-1; D is possibly TRBD1 (5 bases). Trimming removed 7 bases at V and 2 bases at J, with 12 bases between. The CDR3 length is 14 residues. The germline gives CDR1 MDHEN, CDR2 SYDVKM. CDR3 residues: CASKLGPPYNEQFF. The DNA for the CDR3 is TGTGCCAGCAAATTGGGGCCGCCCTACAATGAGCAGTTCTTC.

The CDR3 nucleotides read TGCGCCAGCAGCCAAGTGGTAGCGGGAGGGCCGGATGAGCAGTTCTTC. This sequence encodes CASSQVVAGGPDEQFF. The V call is TRBV4-3, the J call TRBJ2-1, with TRBD2 identical over 11 bases. CDR3 size: 16 residues. Germline CDR1 and CDR2: LGHNA and YSLEER. The V and J ends lost 1 base and 8 bases, in that order; junction bases with no gene match: 7.

The chain carries TRBV28 and TRBJ1-2; D may be TRBD1 (5 bases). The CDR3 runs 13 residues. Germline assignment: CDR1 MDHEN and CDR2 SYDVKM. V was cut by 7 bases and J by 2 bases, with 11 bases left in between. The CDR3, as DNA: TGTGCCAGCACCACGGGACGGAACTATGGCTACACCTTC. Residues: CASTTGRNYGYTF.

The chain carries TRBV4-1 and TRBJ2-7; TRBD2 aligns across 8 bases. Trimming at V came to 0 bases and at J to 5 bases, leaving 9 bases not matched to a gene. From germline, CDR1 is MGHRA and CDR2 YSYEKL. The length of the CDR3 is 16 residues. This CDR3 is CASSQERSGRAHEQYF. CDR3 nucleotides: TGCGCCAGCAGCCAAGAAAGGTCCGGGAGGGCCCACGAGCAGTACTTC.

This clone was recorded only once. The genes are TRBV4-3 and TRBJ1-1, with D unresolved. This CDR3 is 13 amino acids long. The ends were cut back, 6 bases at V and 4 bases at J, with 12 bases in the middle. Germline loops: CDR1 LGHNA, CDR2 YSLEER. CDR3 in DNA: TGCGCCAGCAGTGCCAGTAGGGCCACTGAAGCTTTCTTT. This translates into CASSASRATEAFF.

The rearrangement uses TRBV19 and TRBJ1-2; D is unclear. The CDR3 is 11 amino acids. Germline assignment: CDR1 LNHDA and CDR2 SQIVND (reference sequence). Trimming took 7 bases from V and 4 from J, leaving 7 bases between them. CDR3 region: CASTGFYGYTF. The CDR3 DNA reads as TGTGCCAGTACCGGCTTCTATGGCTACACCTTC.

This clone was recorded only once. The genes are TRBV7-2 and TRBJ2-1; D may correspond to TRBD1 or TRBD2 (5 bases each). This CDR3 has 12 amino acids. CDR1 and CDR2 (germline): SGHTA, FQGNSA. Deletions cut 5 bases from V and 10 bases from J, with 12 bases between. CDR3 in amino acids: CASSALEGEQFF. CDR3 nucleotide sequence: TGTGCCAGCAGCGCCTTAGAGGGGGAGCAGTTCTTC. The variable domain in full, completed from reference TRBV7-2 and TRBJ2-1, reads GAGVSQSPSNKVTEKGKDVELRCDPISGHTALYWYRQSLGQGLEFLIYFQGNSAPDKSGLPSDRFSAERTGGSVSTLTIQRTQQEDSAVYLCASSALEGEQFFGPGTRLTVL.